The clone carrying this T cell receptor (beta chain) appeared many times. Antigen: not known. The data stem from a study of molecular identifiers for immune sequencing clone quantification. Whole-study results and caveats: Detection of one spiked Jurkat cell's TCR RNA reportedly worked in about a million naive cells.

Previously reported methods and listed TCR primers produced the bulk TCR libraries. MiXCR, applied by TCRdb to the PCR reads, yields one record per CDR3 protein. The sample comprises hundreds of thousands of distinct CDR3 sequences, about 20% of which are singletons, and approximately 0.9% rests with the top ten. Germline V lookup: CDR1 DFQATT, CDR2 SNEGSKA (reference sequence). The CDR3 length is 17 residues. The V end lost 4 bases, the J end lost 0 bases, and 19 bases lay between the germline ends. Between about 19,000 and 1,000,000 sorted cells, with 10%, 30% or 50% RNA, yielded naive CD8 libraries.

The material sequenced was naive CD8+ T cells from blood, with Jurkat cell RNA spiked in. Subset noted: FACS-sorted CD8+CD4-CCR7+CD45RA+ naive T cells. The V gene is TRBV20-1, the J gene TRBJ1-5, with D possibly TRBD1 on 6 matching bases. This sequence was found in a human donor in good health. Some libraries in this study had Jurkat cell RNA spiked in. CDR3 sequence: CSAILGGALYSNQPQHF. The CDR3 nucleotides read TGCAGTGCTATTTTAGGGGGGGCCCTGTATAGCAATCAGCCCCAGCATTTT.